This T cell receptor beta chain comes out of a study of cytomegalovirus exposure and HLA in healthy donors. The PCR contained 60 Vbeta and 13 Jbeta primers. Repertoires were generated with immunoSEQ multiplex PCR, while TCRdb's copy carries only in-frame clones and drops some. The sample lists 75,000 to 100,000 clones; approximately 76% were seen once. CDR3 length equals 14 residues. The germline V gene encodes CDR1 SGHTA and CDR2 FQGTGA. V was pared by 3 bases and J by 2 bases, with 2 bases of the junction left unmatched. The chain recombines TRBV7-3 with TRBJ2-3; TRBD1 aligns across 7 bases. Sequenced: PBMCs. The clonotype originates from a woman aged 60 to 75 in good health and CMV-seropositive. CDR3 DNA sequence: TGTGCCAGCAGCTTGACAGGGTACACAGATACGCAGTATTTT. Translating gives CASSLTGYTDTQYF.